The 13 T cell receptor beta chains below come from one sample, sequenced in a study of shared clonotypes between healthy human individuals. Libraries were prepared by immunoSEQ multiplex PCR; TCRdb keeps only in-frame clonotypes and omits some of them. The sample carries 450,000 to 500,000 clones, around three quarters recorded once. Material: PBMCs. Receptors were obtained from a woman aged 35 to 49 in good health. Some clones in this sample may be carry-over from other donors' samples.

This sequence joins TRBV28 and TRBJ2-1; 8 nucleotides agree with TRBD2. Germline CDR1 reads MDHEN; CDR2 reads SYDVKM. This CDR3 region has 16 residues. V lost 4 bases and J lost 7; bases outside the gene matches: 12. The CDR3: CASSSLPGLGANEQFF. The CDR3 DNA is TGTGCCAGCAGTTCGCTTCCGGGACTAGGGGCAAATGAGCAGTTCTTC.

The chain joins TRBV19 to TRBJ2-2; no clear D. V lost 7 bases, J lost 8 bases, and 14 bases lay in between. CDR3 size: 13 residues. CDR1 is LNHDA and CDR2 is SQIVND in the germline V gene (reference sequence). The CDR3 bases are TGTGCCAGTACGCGCCCTGAAGGGGGGGAGCTGTTTTTT. Protein sequence: CASTRPEGGELFF.

The V call is TRBV7-3, the J call TRBJ2-2; D not certain. Germline CDR1 is SGHTA and CDR2 is FQGTGA. The length of the CDR3 is 13 residues. V dropped 5 bases and J dropped 2 bases, with 6 bases sitting between them. CDR3 protein: CASSTLNTGELFF. CDR3 in DNA: TGTGCCAGCAGCACCTTAAACACCGGGGAGCTGTTTTTT.

V gene TRBV19 combines with J gene TRBJ1-1; no clear D gene. The CDR3 spans 16 residues. CDR1 and CDR2 from the germline V gene are LNHDA and SQIVND (reference sequence). The ends were cut back, 3 bases at V and 1 base at J, with 15 bases in the middle. In nucleotides, the CDR3 is TGTGCCAGTAGTATCCTTTCGGGCCCTGAGAACACTGAAGCTTTCTTT. Protein product: CASSILSGPENTEAFF. The full variable domain, its missing parts supplied by reference TRBV19 and TRBJ1-1, is DGGITQSPKYLFRKEGQNVTLSCEQNLNHDAMYWYRQDPGQGLRLIYYSQIVNDFQKGDIAEGYSVSREKKESFPLTVTSAQKNPTAFYLCASSILSGPENTEAFFGQGTRLTVV.

The V gene is TRBV9, the J gene TRBJ2-3, with D possibly being TRBD1 (6 bases). This CDR3 region has 13 residues. Germline V gene lookup returns CDR1 SGDLS and CDR2 YYNGEE. V was clipped by 0 bases and J by 5 bases, with 7 bases between them. The CDR3 region has the DNA TGTGCCAGCAGCGTAGCACAGGGAGATACGCAGTATTTT. It specifies CASSVAQGDTQYF.

The chain recombines TRBV29-1 with TRBJ2-1, with D possibly matching TRBD2 (5 bases). This CDR3 is 14 amino acids long. Trimming pared 3 bases from V and 3 bases from J, leaving 12 bases between. Germline CDR1 reads SQVTM; CDR2 reads ANQGSEA. CDR3 in DNA: TGCAGCGTTGACGTGGGAGTAGGCTACAATGAGCAGTTCTTC. Encoded protein: CSVDVGVGYNEQFF.

Concerning this clone itself: The conserved phenylalanine or tryptophan is not found at the CDR3 terminus, so this likely reflects a read error. The rearrangement joins TRBV7-2 to TRBJ1-2; 8 nucleotides agree with TRBD1. The CDR3 is 17 residues long. Looked up from germline, CDR1 is SGHTA and CDR2 is FQGNSA. The V segment lost 2 bases and the J segment 8 bases; nucleotides outside the gene matches: 16. The CDR3 DNA sequence: TGTGCCAGCAGCTTAAGGCCTGCGAGGACAGGGTCGTTAGGCTACACCCTC. Residues: CASSLRPARTGSLGYTL.

J is TRBJ1-1 and V is TRBV6-5; D is uncertain. This CDR3 is built from 13 residues. Germline V CDR1 and CDR2: MNHEY, SVGAGI. The V end lost 7 bases, the J end lost 5 bases, and 14 bases lay between the germline ends. The CDR3 DNA follows: TGTGCCAGCATGGTGGAGCTTGGGACTGAAGCTTTCTTT. Protein product: CASMVELGTEAFF.

This chain uses TRBV6-4 with TRBJ2-1; D ambiguous. Germline CDR1 and CDR2: MRHNA and SNTAGT. This CDR3 spans 15 amino acids. Trimming removed 4 bases from V and 4 bases from J, with 14 bases in between. The CDR3 here is CASSGGVPKYNEQFF. CDR3 DNA sequence: TGTGCCAGCAGTGGCGGTGTCCCCAAATACAATGAGCAGTTCTTC.

The rearrangement joins TRBV9 to TRBJ2-1, with D possibly TRBD1 on 5 matching bases. The germline V gene has CDR1 SGDLS and CDR2 YYNGEE. The CDR3 covers 15 residues. V shed 0 bases and J shed 2 bases, with 9 bases lying between them. The CDR3 reads CASSVGQITYNEQFF. In DNA, the CDR3 is TGTGCCAGCAGCGTAGGACAGATTACCTACAATGAGCAGTTCTTC.

The V gene is TRBV4-2, the J gene TRBJ1-1; D is unresolved. Between the trimmed V and J ends, which lost 1 base and 0 bases, there was a span of 6 bases. The CDR3 covers 14 residues. CDR1 and CDR2 (germline): LGHNA, YNFKEQ. The CDR3 bases are TGTGCCAGCAGCCAAGGGCCAGTGAACACTGAAGCTTTCTTT. Its protein is CASSQGPVNTEAFF.

This sequence joins TRBV18 and TRBJ1-1, with D possibly TRBD1 on 5 matching bases. The CDR3 extends over 12 amino acids. The ends were cut back, 2 bases at V and 7 bases at J, with 8 bases in the middle. Germline CDR1 and CDR2: KGHSH and LQKENI. The CDR3 nucleotides are TGTGCCAGCTCACCAGTCACAGGTGAAGCTTTCTTT. It encodes CASSPVTGEAFF.

The rearrangement uses TRBV5-5 and TRBJ2-1; 12 bases agree with TRBD2. The CDR3 consists of 15 residues. V gave up 5 bases and J gave up 6 bases; unmatched junction bases: 6. Germline CDR1 SGHKS, CDR2 YYEKEE (reference sequence). CDR3 nucleotides: TGTGCCAGCAGACAACTAGCGGGAGGATCCAATGAGCAGTTCTTC. This encodes CASRQLAGGSNEQFF.